This T cell receptor beta chain stems from a study of human T cells and chemical hapten exposure (dated by TCRdb to about 2021). As for the study more broadly: For sensitization, 2% DPC in acetone was applied to a roughly 2 cm by roughly 2 cm area of upper inner arm skin. Patients additionally received weekly therapeutic DPC doses to the scalp throughout the approximately 25-week study period. Patch testing was performed on the upper back with Finn chambers containing 0.01% DPC, and the patch tests were scored after 6 days according to International Contact Dermatitis Research Group standards. The patient cohort, mostly female, included alopecia areata with under or over 50% scalp involvement, alopecia totalis and alopecia universalis. Libraries were pooled for sequencing, and variation in per-sample TCR yields was attributed mainly to small differences in library volumes within the pool. This study followed changes in the peripheral blood TCR repertoire in vivo during primary and secondary sensitization of alopecia patients to the hapten diphenylcyclopropenone (DPC). Patient blood was sampled pre-sensitization (week 0) and at 2, 6 and about 24 weeks after DPC sensitization. About 27 alopecia patients gave blood for TCR sequencing at one to four time points (pre-sensitization, 2, 6 and 24 weeks).

V is clipped by 4 bases and J by 2 bases, and the sequence between their germline boundaries is 15 bases long. From a lookup of the germline V gene (reference sequence), CDR1 and CDR2 are SGHNT and YYREEE. From the cysteine through the phenylalanine, the CDR3 covers 15 amino acids. Only the CDR3 DNA stays, 45 bases, in frame from base 1. To prepare the library, RACE was applied. Data came from a NextSeq 500. Library preparation attached unique molecular identifiers to individual cDNA molecules for quantitative, reproducible TCR counting. From each blood RNA sample, both TCR alpha and TCR beta chains were sequenced. Under the source paper's analysis protocol: The median number of TCRs per sample was approximately 96,000, ranging from roughly 20,000 to 690,600. The Decombinator software suite was used to annotate V, J and CDR3 in the TCR reads. To make PS versus PT1 abundance plots, every sample was subsampled to the same number of TCRs (28,000). TCRs were defined as expanded if absent before sensitization and observed at least eight times at the 2-week time point. TCRdb reprocessing: public reads trimmed at Q25 with fastp, clones called with MiXCR, in-frame beta chains kept. Each entry is one CDR3 protein sequence, shown with its most common DNA and genes. TCRdb's processing, not the authors' own work, is the source of the V and J calls. The sample table contains some 150,000 distinct CDR3 sequences; only one count was recorded for roughly 10% of them. The leading ten clones occupy about 1.3% of the sample.

Broad study findings and their caveats: Compared with pre-sensitization or healthy control sets, expanded TCRs formed significantly more large CDR3 similarity clusters, which is consistent with antigen-driven responses. Repeated subsampling changed both the strength of the expansion versus patch-test correlation and the threshold at which that correlation became significant. No change with DPC sensitization was found in the number of TCRs above 1 in 1000 frequency, and no evidence of global repertoire structure alterations was found. Patch test score correlated positively with the number of PT1 expanded TCRs, reaching significance at thresholds 8, 16 and 32 but not at 4. Because all patients had alopecia, a presumed autoimmune disease, the immune response of the patients might differ from that of healthy individuals.

The time point label for this specimen denotes: patch test 2, 6 weeks after DPC sensitization. The meaning of the sample's treatment or condition label: therapeutic diphenylcyclopropenone sensitization with weekly scalp DPC. At every patch-test visit, the blood draw took place before the patch test was put on. To be eligible, patients had to be aged 18 to 70, diagnosed with alopecia and judged suitable for DPC therapy, while pregnant patients were excluded. Total RNA was extracted from unfractionated whole blood collected in Tempus Blood RNA tubes. There are a few counts of this clonotype. The antigen it recognizes is unknown. No base qualities exist here, and no much larger clone lies one base off it.

The TCR originated in a woman between 45 and 65 years old with alopecia areata. Some clones in this sample may be carry-over from other donors' samples. The sample was whole blood, taken in connection with sensitization to the hapten diphenylcyclopropenone (DPC). The rearranged chain carries TRBV5-4 and TRBJ2-5; the D gene cannot be resolved beyond TRBD1 or TRBD2, each matching 5 bases. The CDR3 is CASSRGGGLQETQYF. The nucleotide sequence reads TGTGCCAGCAGCCGGGGCGGCGGCTTACAAGAGACCCAGTACTTC.